This T cell receptor (beta chain) was captured by sequencing in a study of T cell changes during pregnancy in multiple sclerosis. The CDR3 is 13 amino acids. Germline V gene lookup returns CDR1 SNHLY and CDR2 FYNNEI. V was trimmed by 5 bases and J by 12 bases, leaving 19 bases between them. Assay used: immunoSEQ multiplex PCR; TCRdb lists only in-frame clones, some missing. The profile covers roughly 70,000 clones, with 80% to 95% appearing a single time and about 2.1% taken by the ten largest. The specimen comprised peripheral blood, sampled in the first trimester of pregnancy. V usage is TRBV2 and J usage is TRBJ1-1; possible D gene TRBD1, 5 bases. This clonotype originated in a female donor with multiple sclerosis, enrolled in a pregnancy study. DNA for the CDR3: TGTGCCAGCAGTACTGACAGCCACCAAGCTACTTTCTTT. Translated, it gives CASSTDSHQATFF.